The entry that follows covers one T cell receptor (beta chain) sequence. This record belongs to a study of spatial heterogeneity in lung cancer. At the level of the study: Alpha-chain detections were consistently fewer than beta-chain detections among the sequences.

The time point here: sample taken at primary tumor resection. The study sequenced unsorted whole RNA from tumor, nontumor lung or frozen PBMC. The donors, about 74 patients with untreated early-stage non-small cell lung cancer, provided the samples. On each TCR cDNA molecule, a unique molecular identifier was present. TCRdb re-analysed the 5' RACE reads in MiXCR, keeping a single row per CDR3 protein. This sample has about 38,000 distinct CDR3 sequences, with less than 5.5% found just once. CDR1 is ENHRY, CDR2 SYGVKD, per germline. The CDR3 has 11 residues. Sequencing used PBMCs, obtained at surgery. The chain employs TRBV10-3 and TRBJ2-1; D is ambiguous. This sequence originates from a female donor with early-stage non-small cell lung cancer. CDR3: CVTQLDNEQFF. The CDR3 coding sequence is TGTGTCACCCAACTCGACAATGAGCAGTTCTTC.